This T cell receptor (beta chain) was found in a study of OX40 agonist ivuxolimab in advanced cancers. Study context: 30% to 40% of patients had received prior checkpoint inhibitor therapy.

The assay was immunoSEQ multiplex PCR, and TCRdb's table has in-frame clones only and misses some. The table includes roughly 30,000 clones, about nine tenths detected once. Looked up from germline, CDR1 is SGHTA and CDR2 is FQGNSA. J gave up 6 bases and V 2 bases, and 10 bases lay outside the gene matches. CDR3 size: 16 residues. Peripheral blood came from all dose cohorts at three timepoints. The receptor was derived from an adult with an advanced solid tumor such as melanoma, head and neck, liver or kidney cancer. The chain recombines TRBV7-2 with TRBJ2-3, with 8 positions matching TRBD2. The material sequenced was CD4+ or CD8+ T cells sorted from blood, taken in a trial of the OX40 agonist ivuxolimab. The CDR3 DNA reads TGTGCCAGCAGCTTATACTTCTCCGGGAGGGGGGATACGCAGTATTTT. It is translated as CASSLYFSGRGDTQYF.